This TCR beta chain was sequenced during a study of CD8+CD57+ T cells in acquired aplastic anemia. This clonotype has a count of ten or more. Genomic DNA was employed as the template in profiling TCR beta VDJ and CDR3. MiXCR, applied by TCRdb to the reads, yields one record per CDR3 protein. The sample comprises under 200,000 distinct CDR3 sequences, roughly 40% of which are singletons, and approximately 1% rests with the top ten. The CDR3 sequence is 15 residues long. The V end was cut by 7 bases, the J end by 3 bases, with 16 bases between. J is TRBJ2-1 and V is TRBV12-3 or TRBV12-4; perhaps D is TRBD1 or TRBD2 (5 bases each). The sample consisted of sorted CD4+, CD8+, or CD8+CD57+ T cells (not recorded which) from PBMCs. The origin of this receptor is a human donor in good health. As DNA, the CDR3 is TGTGCCAGCACCCTCGACGGGACCGGCTACAATGAGCAGTTCTTC. Translating it yields CASTLDGTGYNEQFF.